The T cell receptor beta chain under discussion was sequenced for a study of T cells in Graves' hyperthyroidism and ophthalmopathy. Findings and limits, study-wide: The blood repertoire included most of the expanded thyroid clonotypes above 0.001.

This clonotype was observed many times. Its antigen is as yet unknown. TCR beta CDR3 regions were amplified from RNA transcripts. The TCR CDR3 first-round RT-PCR relied on the HTBI primer set. TCRdb ran MiXCR on the multiplex PCR reads and lists one entry per CDR3 protein. Here the sample spans 300,000 to 400,000 distinct CDR3 sequences, 21% being singletons. Germline CDR1 and CDR2: MNHNS and SASEGT. V lost 5 bases and J 3 bases, leaving 14 bases between the germline ends. The CDR3 consists of 14 residues. Sample: blood. V and J are TRBV6-1 and TRBJ2-7, with a weak D call TRBD1 (5 bases). The source of this sequence is a woman between 50 and 59 years old with Graves' hyperthyroidism. CDR3 region: CASSPVLGDYEQYF. Here the CDR3 DNA reads TGTGCCAGCAGTCCCGTTCTAGGGGACTACGAGCAGTACTTC.